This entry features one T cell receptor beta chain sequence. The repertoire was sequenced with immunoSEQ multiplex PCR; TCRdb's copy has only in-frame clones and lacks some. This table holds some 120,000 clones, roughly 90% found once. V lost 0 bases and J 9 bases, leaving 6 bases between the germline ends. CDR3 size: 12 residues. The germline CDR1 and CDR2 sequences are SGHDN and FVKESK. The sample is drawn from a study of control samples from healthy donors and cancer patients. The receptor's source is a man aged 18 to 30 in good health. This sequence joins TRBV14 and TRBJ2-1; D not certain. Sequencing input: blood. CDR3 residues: CASSQEGTEQFF. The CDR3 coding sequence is TGTGCCAGCAGCCAAGAAGGAACTGAGCAGTTCTTC.